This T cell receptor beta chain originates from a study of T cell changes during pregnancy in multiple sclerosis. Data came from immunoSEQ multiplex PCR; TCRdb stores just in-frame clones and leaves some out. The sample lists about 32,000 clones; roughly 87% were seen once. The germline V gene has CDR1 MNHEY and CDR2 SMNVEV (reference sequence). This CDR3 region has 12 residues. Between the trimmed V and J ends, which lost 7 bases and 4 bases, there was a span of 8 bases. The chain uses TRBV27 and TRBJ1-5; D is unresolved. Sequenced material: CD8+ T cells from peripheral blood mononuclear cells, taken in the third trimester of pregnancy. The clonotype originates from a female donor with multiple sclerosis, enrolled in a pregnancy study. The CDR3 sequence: CASKGGNQPQHF. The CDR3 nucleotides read TGTGCCAGCAAGGGAGGGAATCAGCCCCAGCATTTT.